Below, 4 T cell receptor beta chains from the same sample are listed, as sequenced in a study of blood T cell repertoires in COVID-19 (dated by TCRdb to the early 2020s). Library method: the immunoSEQ multiplex PCR assay. Drawn from immuneACCESS, this table holds only the in-frame rearrangements with V and J called that TCRdb kept. Clones are partly lost; checked studies trace under half to an unresolved V gene and leave the rest unexplained. Within this sample are fewer than 250,000 clones, with about 87% of them counted one time only. 1.5% to 2% of the sample is in the top ten clones. Sequences were obtained from peripheral blood. These receptor sequences come from a man between 65 and 80 years old with acute or convalescent COVID-19.

The V and J genes are TRBV5-4 and TRBJ2-7, with 12 bases identical to TRBD2. The CDR3 length is 17 residues. Germline V gene sequence: CDR1 SGHNT, CDR2 YYREEE (reference sequence). V shed 4 bases and J 0 bases; nucleotides not matched to a gene: 8. In nucleotides, the CDR3 is TGTGCCAGCAGCCTAGGGACTAGCGGGCCTAGCTCCTACGAGCAGTACTTC. It is translated as CASSLGTSGPSSYEQYF.

The table lists this clone with a few counts. V usage is TRBV7-9 and J usage is TRBJ2-3, with 7 bases matching TRBD2. The CDR3 extends over 16 amino acids. Trimming at V came to 0 bases and at J to 6 bases, leaving 9 bases not matched to a gene. Germline CDR1 is SEHNR and CDR2 is FQNEAQ (reference sequence). The CDR3 loop is CASSLALGAGVDTQYF. The CDR3 DNA follows: TGTGCCAGCAGCTTAGCTCTTGGCGCGGGAGTGGATACGCAGTATTTT.

This clone was seen only once. As DNA, the CDR3 is TGTGCCAGCAGCTGGGGCGGCGGGAGGGCTTCTGGGGCCAACGTCCTGACTTTC. This encodes CASSWGGGRASGANVLTF. V gene TRBV9 combines with J gene TRBJ2-6; 9 bases agree with TRBD2. Germline V gene data show CDR1 as SGDLS and CDR2 as YYNGEE. The ends lost 4 bases at V and 1 base at J; junction bases unmatched: 9. This CDR3 has 18 residues.

This clone was counted once. This chain joins TRBV29-1 and TRBJ2-1, with 8 nucleotides matching TRBD2. V dropped 4 bases and J dropped 9; count of bases not matched to a gene: 8. Looked up from germline, CDR1 is SQVTM and CDR2 is ANQGSEA. The CDR3 runs to 13 residues. The CDR3 loop is CSVGTSGWGEQFF. CDR3 DNA sequence: TGCAGCGTTGGTACTAGCGGTTGGGGTGAGCAGTTCTTC.